Listed below are T cell receptor beta chains from one sample, sequenced in a study of shared clonotypes between healthy human individuals. Profiled with immunoSEQ multiplex PCR; TCRdb holds only in-frame clones, not every one. This repertoire shows hundreds of thousands of clones, 95% to 98% found once; its top ten account for 0.057%. The sequenced sample consisted of naive CD4+ T cells sorted from blood. These receptors came from a woman in her twenties or thirties in good health. Both conserved end residues are part of each CDR3. A D gene is named only where the DNA matches it firmly. Clone size appears in some rows only: once, few, many, or a class for an expanded clone.

TRBD1	TRBV5-8	TRBJ1-1	-	CASSAGTGHVEAFF	TGTGCCAGCAGCGCTGGGACAGGCCACGTTGAAGCTTTCTTT
-	TRBV28	TRBJ2-7	-	CASRGTAKAEQYF	TGTGCCAGCAGGGGGACGGCGAAAGCGGAGCAGTACTTC
-	TRBV5-8	TRBJ2-5	-	CASSSPNKETQYF	TGTGCCAGCAGCTCCCCAAATAAAGAGACCCAGTACTTC
-	TRBV27	TRBJ2-7	-	CASSLRAGVPYEQYF	TGTGCCAGCAGTTTAAGGGCAGGGGTTCCCTACGAGCAGTACTTC
TRBD1	TRBV9	TRBJ2-7	-	CASSPRGQGASHEQYF	TGTGCCAGCAGCCCGCGAGGACAGGGGGCTTCCCACGAGCAGTACTTC
TRBD1	TRBV5-6	TRBJ2-7	-	CASSLEGQGATEQYF	TGTGCCAGCAGCTTGGAGGGACAGGGGGCAACCGAGCAGTACTTC
-	TRBV7-9	TRBJ2-1	once	CASRERNEQFF	TGTGCCAGCAGAGAACGGAATGAGCAGTTCTTC
TRBD1	TRBV4-1	TRBJ1-4	-	CASSQSTRQGGIGLFF	TGCGCCAGCAGCCAAAGTACTCGACAGGGGGGTATAGGTCTGTTTTTT
-	TRBV2	TRBJ1-5	-	CASKGGGLGNQPQHF	TGTGCCAGCAAGGGAGGGGGTTTAGGCAATCAGCCCCAGCATTTT
-	TRBV6-5	TRBJ1-1	-	CATRGPNTEAFF	TGTGCCACCCGGGGCCCGAACACTGAAGCTTTCTTT
-	TRBV14	TRBJ1-1	-	CASSRIGMAEAFF	TGTGCCAGCAGCCGCATCGGTATGGCTGAAGCTTTCTTT
-	TRBV10-3	TRBJ1-6	-	CAISEPRGPLHF	TGTGCCATCAGTGAGCCACGCGGGCCCCTCCACTTT
-	TRBV7-7	TRBJ2-7	few	CASSLDREGEQYF	TGTGCCAGCAGCTTAGACAGGGAGGGAGAGCAGTACTTC
-	TRBV7-8	TRBJ2-1	once	CASSLGVRLTSYNEQFF	TGTGCCAGCAGCTTAGGGGTACGTCTAACCTCCTACAATGAGCAGTTCTTC
-	TRBV21-1	TRBJ2-7	-	CASSKARTGGLQYF	TGTGCCAGCAGCAAAGCTCGGACAGGGGGTTTGCAGTACTTC
-	TRBV5-1	TRBJ2-1	-	CASSLFRDTQLQPLIF	TGCGCCAGCAGCCTTTTCCGGGACACCCAACTACAACCTTTAATCTTC
-	TRBV19	TRBJ1-4	-	CASSIGIGNEKLFF	TGTGCCAGTAGTATCGGGATTGGGAATGAAAAACTGTTTTTT
TRBD2	TRBV28	TRBJ2-3	-	CASRPTSGSIDTQYF	TGTGCCAGCAGACCCACTAGCGGGAGTATTGATACGCAGTATTTT
TRBD1	TRBV30	TRBJ1-3	-	CAWRTGNSGNTIYF	TGTGCCTGGAGGACAGGGAATAGTGGAAACACCATATATTTT
-	TRBV15	TRBJ1-3	-	CATTPRGARGNTIYF	TGTGCCACCACCCCCCGGGGGGCGCGGGGAAACACCATATATTTT
TRBD1	TRBV25-1	TRBJ2-3	-	CASGTVTDTQYF	TGTGCCAGCGGGACAGTCACAGATACGCAGTATTTT
TRBD1	TRBV6-1	TRBJ2-7	-	CASSSGTGSSYEQYF	TGTGCCAGCAGCTCCGGGACAGGGAGCTCCTACGAGCAGTACTTC
-	TRBV19	TRBJ2-2	-	CASTPGLPNTGELFF	TGTGCCAGTACACCGGGACTGCCTAACACCGGGGAGCTGTTTTTT
-	TRBV6-6	TRBJ2-3	-	CASSLAGTDTQYF	TGTGCCAGCAGTTTGGCGGGAACAGATACGCAGTATTTT
TRBD2	TRBV9	TRBJ2-7	-	CASSKTSGISYEQYF	TGTGCCAGCAGCAAAACTAGCGGGATCAGCTACGAGCAGTACTTC
-	TRBV10-3	TRBJ1-4	once	CAISPGEGEKLFF	TGTGCCATCAGTCCAGGGGAAGGTGAAAAACTGTTTTTT
-	TRBV6-5	TRBJ1-5	-	CASRTAPGNQPQHF	TGTGCCAGCAGGACAGCTCCAGGCAATCAGCCCCAGCATTTT
-	TRBV5-1	TRBJ1-2	-	CASSLGPGDYGYTF	TGCGCCAGCAGCTTAGGCCCGGGGGACTATGGCTACACCTTC
-	TRBV15	TRBJ2-1	-	CATSSRTYAYNEQFF	TGTGCCACCAGCAGCCGGACTTACGCCTACAATGAGCAGTTCTTC
TRBD1	TRBV28	TRBJ1-2	-	CASSLTGDAYTF	TGTGCCAGCAGTTTGACAGGGGACGCCTACACCTTC
-	TRBV28	TRBJ2-1	once	CASSFSARSSYNEQFF	TGTGCCAGCAGTTTTTCTGCACGGAGCTCCTACAATGAGCAGTTCTTC
-	TRBV5-1	TRBJ2-1	-	CASSFAESYNEQFF	TGCGCCAGCAGCTTTGCGGAATCCTACAATGAGCAGTTCTTC
-	TRBV28	TRBJ2-2	once	CASIGGLLGAGELFF	TGTGCCAGCATCGGGGGCCTACTAGGCGCCGGGGAGCTGTTTTTT
-	TRBV28	TRBJ2-1	once	CASFGTPPSYNEQFF	TGTGCCAGCTTTGGAACCCCCCCTAGCTACAATGAGCAGTTCTTC
TRBD2	TRBV27	TRBJ2-2	-	CASSSSPGLAGSGELFF	TGTGCCAGCAGTTCCTCCCCGGGACTAGCGGGGTCCGGGGAGCTGTTTTTT
-	TRBV10-2	TRBJ1-5	-	CASRDGGQQPQHF	TGCGCCAGCAGGGACGGGGGACAACAGCCCCAGCATTTT
-	TRBV19	TRBJ2-1	once	CASSIPGNEQFF	TGTGCCAGTAGTATCCCCGGCAATGAGCAGTTCTTC
-	TRBV10-1	TRBJ2-7	-	CASSWGREYEQYF	TGCGCCAGCAGTTGGGGCAGGGAGTACGAGCAGTACTTC
-	TRBV19	TRBJ2-3	-	CASSIVGREVGTDTQYF	TGTGCCAGTAGTATTGTCGGCAGGGAGGTTGGCACAGATACGCAGTATTTT
-	TRBV27	TRBJ2-1	-	CASSLFMLARDEQFF	TGTGCCAGCAGTTTATTCATGCTAGCTAGGGATGAGCAGTTCTTC
-	TRBV19	TRBJ1-2	-	CASSTDYRDGYTF	TGTGCCAGTAGTACGGACTACAGGGATGGCTACACCTTC
-	TRBV5-1	TRBJ2-7	-	CASSWEGDPYEQYF	TGCGCCAGCAGCTGGGAAGGGGACCCCTACGAGCAGTACTTC
-	TRBV19	TRBJ1-1	-	CASSPMAGEAFF	TGTGCCAGTAGTCCCATGGCCGGGGAAGCTTTCTTT
TRBD2	TRBV27	TRBJ2-5	-	CASSSRLAGQETQYF	TGTGCCAGCAGTTCCCGACTAGCGGGACAAGAGACCCAGTACTTC
-	TRBV2	TRBJ2-2	-	CASSGVPGGTGELFF	TGTGCCAGCAGCGGGGTACCCGGCGGGACCGGGGAGCTGTTTTTT
-	TRBV5-6	TRBJ2-7	-	CASSTRGTELYEQYF	TGTGCCAGCAGCACTCGGGGGACAGAGCTTTACGAGCAGTACTTC
-	TRBV18	TRBJ1-1	-	CASSPEANTEAFF	TGTGCCAGCTCACCGGAGGCGAACACTGAAGCTTTCTTT
TRBD1	TRBV7-8	TRBJ2-2	-	CASSPGTVNTGELFF	TGTGCCAGCAGCCCCGGGACAGTAAACACCGGGGAGCTGTTTTTT
-	TRBV5-1	TRBJ2-4	-	CASSLAPGLAKNIQYF	TGCGCCAGCAGCTTGGCCCCAGGACTAGCCAAAAACATTCAGTACTTC
-	TRBV18	TRBJ2-7	-	CASSPEGIEQYF	TGTGCCAGCTCACCAGAGGGGATCGAGCAGTACTTC
TRBD1	TRBV12-5	TRBJ1-1	-	CASGLDDRGHTEAFF	TGTGCTAGTGGTTTGGACGACAGGGGGCACACTGAAGCTTTCTTT
TRBD1	TRBV19	TRBJ2-2	once	CASRPGQLTGELFF	TGTGCCAGTAGGCCGGGACAGTTAACCGGGGAGCTGTTTTTT